This T cell receptor (beta chain) appears in the sequencing data of a study of blood T cell repertoires in COVID-19 (dated by TCRdb to about 2020). As for the study more broadly: Samples from collaborators originated in the United States, Italy and Spain and spanned both the acute and convalescent phases of COVID-19. The material from the prospective study consisted of cDNA or gDNA derived from T cells, B-cell-depleted T cells, or PBMCs. Deeply sampled blood TCRbeta repertoires from subjects exposed to, actively infected with, or recovered from COVID-19 were included in the dataset. A freely available public database, intended as a resource for researchers studying the immune response to SARS-CoV-2, is where the repertoires were released. The samples were drawn from the first 160 participants of the ongoing ImmuneRACE study and from roughly 1,300 subjects provided by 6 global collaborators. The sample metadata nearly always contained a de-identified subject ID, COVID-19 status, age in years and sex. Where HLA class I and class II types were available, the types were taken from metadata supplied by the sample provider, not from assay-based typing. General conclusions and limits of the study: How much clinical and demographic metadata was included differed by source and by participant, and the metadata was provided uncurated.

TCRbeta CDR3 regions were amplified from genomic DNA by means of the immunoSEQ Assay, a bias-controlled multiplex PCR. Per the original workflow: Within the assay, amplification of reference gene primers was used to estimate how many nucleated cells each sample contained. To quantify the absolute abundance of each unique TCRbeta CDR3 rearrangement, sequence reads were collapsed and filtered. For each sample, productive Simpson clonality was calculated by taking the square root of Simpson's diversity index across productive rearrangements. Held by TCRdb, this immuneACCESS table contains in-frame sequences only and omits some clones. Under half of the omission traces to an unresolved V gene where checked; the cause of the rest is unknown. V, J and clone size derive from that table, while D and trimming were established from the DNA sequence. The sample profile shows under 250,000 clones; more than 75% of them were found once. Clones ranked in the top ten supply about 1.7% of the sample.

Clipping removes 0 bases from V and 0 bases from J, with 21 as the unmatched junction base count. From the cysteine up to the phenylalanine, the CDR3 has a length of 22 residues. The entry retains the CDR3 DNA only, 66 bases that are in frame from base 1. CDR1 and CDR2 were assigned from the germline V gene (reference sequence) as LGHDT and YNNKEL. Samples from volunteer blood donors who had recovered from COVID-19 were contributed by a second Seattle source. Whole blood was collected in K2EDTA tubes by collaborating institutions according to the institutions' own protocols. For TCRbeta analysis, collaborator samples were shipped as frozen whole blood, as isolated PBMCs, or as DNA extracted from either sample type. Concerning this clone itself: Its antigen remains unidentified. No base qualities exist here, and no much larger clone lies one base off it.

The chain is encoded by TRBV3-1 (or the pseudogene TRBV3-2) joined to TRBJ2-7, with 9 bases in between that match TRBD1. The source material was peripheral blood. This receptor was taken from a woman in her fifties or sixties who had recovered from COVID-19. The DNA sequence reads TGTGCCAGCAGCCAAGATCTGCAACCCAAATCAACAGGGGGCAAGAGCTCCTACGAGCAGTACTTC. Its translation reads: CASSQDLQPKSTGGKSSYEQYF.